These 8 T cell receptor beta chains originate from one sample sequenced in a study of Ad26.COV2.S vaccination and SARS-CoV-2 variants. This sample's treatment: some 20 received Ad26.COV2.S at low or high dose, single or two shots; roughly five received placebo; per-sample allocation not given. The samples were gathered on day 63 after the first injection of vaccine or placebo. Using immunoSEQ multiplex PCR, the repertoire was profiled, and TCRdb retains in-frame clones only, with some absent. The sample lists about half a million clones, about 88% seen once, with approximately 1.7% in the top ten. The source material was peripheral blood, sampled in a trial of Ad26.COV2.S vaccine versus placebo. All receptors derive from a person between 18 and 65 years old who received the Ad26.COV2.S COVID-19 vaccine or a placebo.

The chain combines TRBV7-9 with TRBJ2-5; 7 bases fit TRBD2. The V gene end was trimmed by 5 bases and the J gene end by 2 bases; junction bases not matched to a gene: 14. CDR3 length: 17 residues. Germline V gene lookup returns CDR1 SEHNR and CDR2 FQNEAQ (reference sequence). CDR3 nucleotide sequence: TGTGCCAGCAGCCCCAAAACCGGGGGGTCTTTTCAAGAGACCCAGTACTTC. Protein sequence: CASSPKTGGSFQETQYF.

The chain combines TRBV3-1 (or the pseudogene TRBV3-2) with TRBJ1-6, with TRBD1 matching 10 bases. This CDR3 is built from 15 residues. CDR1 is LGHDT, CDR2 YNNKEL, per germline (reference sequence). J was trimmed by 4 bases and V by 4 bases; bases with no gene match: 1. The CDR3 is CASSRGQGYNSPLHF. The CDR3 DNA reads as TGTGCCAGCAGCCGGGGACAGGGGTATAATTCACCCCTCCACTTT.

The rearrangement links TRBV5-8 to TRBJ1-2; no definite D call. Trimming shortened V by 3 bases and J by 4 bases, and 7 bases separated the two germline ends. This CDR3 is built from 12 residues. Germline assignment: CDR1 SGHTS and CDR2 YDEGEE. CDR3 bases: TGTGCCAGCAGCTGGATCAGCTATGGCTACACCTTC. Translation gives CASSWISYGYTF.

The chain carries TRBV12-5 and TRBJ1-1; TRBD1 might be the D (5 bases). Germline CDR1 LGHNT, CDR2 FRNRAP. V lost 0 bases and J lost 0, with 17 bases in between. This CDR3 is built from 18 residues. For the CDR3, the DNA is TGTGCTAGTGGTTTGGTACGGGGCAGTGCGGACTTGAACACTGAAGCTTTCTTT. Translation gives CASGLVRGSADLNTEAFF. The full variable domain, with the rest looked up from reference TRBV12-5 and TRBJ1-1, is DARVTQTPRHKVTEMGQEVTMRCQPILGHNTVFWYRQTMMQGLELLAYFRNRAPLDDSGMPKDRFSAEMPDATLATLKIQPSEPRDSAVYFCASGLVRGSADLNTEAFFGQGTRLTVV.

The chain recombines TRBV3-1 (or the pseudogene TRBV3-2) with TRBJ1-6; 8 positions match TRBD1. Per germline, CDR1 LGHDT and CDR2 YNNKEL (reference sequence). This CDR3 comprises 18 residues. V gave up 1 base and J gave up 3 bases; unmatched junction bases: 8. The CDR3 region has the DNA TGTGCCAGCAGCCAAGTAAAGGGACAGGCCCTCTATAATTCACCCCTCCACTTT. As protein: CASSQVKGQALYNSPLHF.

V and J are TRBV11-2 and TRBJ2-7, with D perhaps TRBD1 (6 bases). V gave up 5 bases and J gave up 2 bases, with 16 bases separating them. This CDR3 region has 15 residues. The germline CDR1 and CDR2 sequences are SGHAT and FQNNGV. This CDR3 reads CASSPGDNLPYEQYF. CDR3 in DNA: TGTGCCAGCAGCCCAGGGGACAACCTTCCCTACGAGCAGTACTTC. The variable domain in full, completed from reference TRBV11-2 and TRBJ2-7, reads EAGVAQSPRYKIIEKRQSVAFWCNPISGHATLYWYQQILGQGPKLLIQFQNNGVVDDSQLPKDRFSAERLKGVDSTLKIQPAKLEDSAVYLCASSPGDNLPYEQYFGPGTRLTVT.

This clone has only one observation. This chain joins TRBV19 and TRBJ2-7; 9 bases fit TRBD1. Per the germline V gene, CDR1 is LNHDA and CDR2 is SQIVND (reference sequence). Unmatched junction bases numbered 7, after V lost 7 bases and J lost 3 bases. This CDR3 is 14 amino acids long. This CDR3 is CASKPGQGGYEQYF. The CDR3 nucleotides are TGTGCCAGTAAACCGGGACAGGGAGGCTACGAGCAGTACTTC.

The chain links TRBV6-6 to TRBJ2-1, with 8 nucleotides matching TRBD1. Germline V gene data show CDR1 as MNHNY and CDR2 as SVGAGI (reference sequence). V lost 6 bases and J lost 6; bases outside the gene matches: 13. The CDR3 totals 16 residues. The CDR3 is CASRTRQGSPPNEQFF. The CDR3 DNA follows: TGTGCCAGCAGAACCCGACAGGGGTCTCCCCCCAATGAGCAGTTCTTC.